This TCR beta chain was captured by sequencing in a study of cytomegalovirus exposure and HLA in healthy donors. The PCR contained 60 Vbeta and 13 Jbeta primers. Assay: immunoSEQ multiplex PCR; the TCRdb copy retains only in-frame clones and omits some. The sample carries 140,000 or so clones, roughly 80% recorded once. The V and J ends lost 6 bases and 7 bases, in that order; junction bases with no gene match: 9. CDR3 size: 14 residues. Per germline, CDR1 SNHLY and CDR2 FYNNEI. Notes on the study in general: More clonal expansion characterized HLA-associated TCR beta chains than equally common others in a later analysis. When the data were analyzed later, several of the most significant clusters appeared to be linked to common viral pathogens.

With respect to this clone: Its antigen is unidentified.

Sequenced: PBMCs. This receptor was obtained from a woman in her 30s in good health and CMV-seronegative. The chain recombines TRBV2 with TRBJ2-7, with 10 positions matching TRBD1. The CDR3 coding sequence is TGTGCCAGCAGGGCGACAGGGGGCGGGTGGGAGCAGTACTTC. Its protein is CASRATGGGWEQYF.